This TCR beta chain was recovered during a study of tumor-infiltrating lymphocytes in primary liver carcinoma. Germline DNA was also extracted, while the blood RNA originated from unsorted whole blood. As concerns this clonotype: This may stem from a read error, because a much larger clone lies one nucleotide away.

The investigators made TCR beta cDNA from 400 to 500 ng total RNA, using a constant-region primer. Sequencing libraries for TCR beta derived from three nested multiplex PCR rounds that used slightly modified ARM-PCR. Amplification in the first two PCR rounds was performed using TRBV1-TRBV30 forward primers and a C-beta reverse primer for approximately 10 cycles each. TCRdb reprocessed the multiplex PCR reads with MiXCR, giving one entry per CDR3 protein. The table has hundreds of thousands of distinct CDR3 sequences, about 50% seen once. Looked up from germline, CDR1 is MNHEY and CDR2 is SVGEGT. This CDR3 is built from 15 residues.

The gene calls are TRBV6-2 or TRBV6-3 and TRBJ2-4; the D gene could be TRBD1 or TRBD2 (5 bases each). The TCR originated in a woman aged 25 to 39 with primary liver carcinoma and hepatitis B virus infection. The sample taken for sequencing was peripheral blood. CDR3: CASSYVGLAKNTQYF. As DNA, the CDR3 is TGTGCCAGCAGTTACGTGGGGCTAGCCAAAAACACTCAGTACTTC.